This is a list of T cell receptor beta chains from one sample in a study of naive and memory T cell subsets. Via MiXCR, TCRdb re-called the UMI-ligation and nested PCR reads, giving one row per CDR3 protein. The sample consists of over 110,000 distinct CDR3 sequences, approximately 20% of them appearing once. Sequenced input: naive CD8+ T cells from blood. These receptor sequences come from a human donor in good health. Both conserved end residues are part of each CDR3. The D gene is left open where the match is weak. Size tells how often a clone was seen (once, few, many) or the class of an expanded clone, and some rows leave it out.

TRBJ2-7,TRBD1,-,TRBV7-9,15,CASSLVVTGGREQYF,TGTGCCAGCAGCTTAGTTGTGACAGGGGGCCGGGAGCAGTACTTC
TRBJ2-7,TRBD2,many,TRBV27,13,CASSSGGSYEQYF,TGTGCCAGCAGTTCGGGGGGATCCTACGAGCAGTACTTC
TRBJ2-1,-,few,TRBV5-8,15,CASSSPRDNYNEQFF,TGTGCCAGCAGCTCCCCCCGGGACAACTACAATGAGCAGTTCTTC
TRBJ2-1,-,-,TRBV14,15,CASSQDWQGFHEQFF,TGTGCCAGCAGCCAAGATTGGCAGGGGTTCCATGAGCAGTTCTTC
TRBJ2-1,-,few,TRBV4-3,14,CASSRKVSYNEQFF,TGCGCCAGCAGCCGGAAAGTCTCCTACAATGAGCAGTTCTTC
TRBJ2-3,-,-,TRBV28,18,CASSSREYRFGSWDTQYF,TGTGCCAGCAGTTCACGGGAGTACCGGTTCGGTAGTTGGGATACGCAGTATTTT
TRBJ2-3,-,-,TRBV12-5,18,CASGLALTGSDSEDTQYF,TGTGCTAGTGGTTTGGCACTCACTGGGTCCGATAGTGAAGATACGCAGTATTTT
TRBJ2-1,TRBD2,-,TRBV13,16,CASSLLAGGSHNEQFF,TGTGCCAGCAGCTTACTAGCGGGGGGATCTCACAATGAGCAGTTCTTC
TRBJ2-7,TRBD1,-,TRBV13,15,CASSPTGTGQWEQYF,TGTGCCAGCAGCCCAACCGGGACAGGGCAATGGGAGCAGTACTTC
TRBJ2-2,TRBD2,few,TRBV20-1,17,CSARGVWGGSNTGELFF,TGCAGTGCTAGAGGTGTCTGGGGGGGAAGTAACACCGGGGAGCTGTTTTTT
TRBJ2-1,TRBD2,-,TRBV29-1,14,CSVIAGGVYNEQFF,TGCAGCGTAATAGCGGGAGGCGTTTACAATGAGCAGTTCTTC
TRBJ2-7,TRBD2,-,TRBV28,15,CASSPRLAGNYEQYF,TGTGCCAGCAGTCCCCGACTAGCGGGCAACTACGAGCAGTACTTC
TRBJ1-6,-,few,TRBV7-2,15,CASIIQGEYNSPLHF,TGTGCCAGCATCATCCAGGGTGAATATAATTCACCCCTCCACTTT
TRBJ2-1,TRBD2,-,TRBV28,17,CASSLHGASGSLDEQFF,TGTGCCAGCAGCCTTCATGGGGCTAGCGGGAGCTTGGATGAGCAGTTCTTC
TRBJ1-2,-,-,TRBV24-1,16,CATSALAADSYHGYTF,TGTGCCACCAGTGCCCTCGCCGCGGACAGCTACCATGGCTACACCTTC
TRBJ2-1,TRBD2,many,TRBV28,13,CASSPTGGDEQFF,TGTGCCAGCAGTCCCACGGGGGGGGATGAGCAGTTCTTC
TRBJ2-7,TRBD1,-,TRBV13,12,CASSDRDDEQYF,TGTGCCAGCTCCGACAGGGACGACGAGCAGTACTTC
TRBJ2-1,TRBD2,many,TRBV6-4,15,CASSIRLAAYNEQFF,TGTGCCAGCAGTATCCGACTAGCGGCCTACAATGAGCAGTTCTTC
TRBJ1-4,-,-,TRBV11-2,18,CASSFRVGRGEGNEKLFF,TGTGCCAGCAGCTTCCGAGTCGGTCGAGGGGAGGGCAATGAAAAACTGTTTTTT
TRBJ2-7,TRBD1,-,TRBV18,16,CASSPRYRGLRYEQYF,TGTGCCAGCTCGCCGAGATACAGGGGGCTCCGCTACGAGCAGTACTTC
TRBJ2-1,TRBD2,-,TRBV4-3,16,CASSQDWPSGNNEQFF,TGCGCCAGCAGCCAAGACTGGCCTAGCGGTAACAATGAGCAGTTCTTC
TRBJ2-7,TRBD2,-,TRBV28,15,CASSLELAGVSEQYF,TGTGCCAGCAGTCTAGAACTAGCGGGAGTATCCGAGCAGTACTTC
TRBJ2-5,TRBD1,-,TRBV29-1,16,CSAFGTGSGFEETQYF,TGCAGCGCCTTCGGGACAGGGTCCGGCTTTGAAGAGACCCAGTACTTC
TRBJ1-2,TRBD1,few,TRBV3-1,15,CASSPGTGPNYGYTF,TGTGCCAGCAGCCCGGGGACAGGGCCTAACTATGGCTACACCTTC
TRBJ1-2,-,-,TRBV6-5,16,CASSYSQGDLVEGYTF,TGTGCCAGCAGTTACTCACAAGGGGACCTCGTGGAAGGCTACACCTTC